This T cell receptor (beta chain) was recorded in a study of cytomegalovirus exposure and HLA in healthy donors. Study-wide results and caveats: The classifier was said to identify cytomegalovirus status with high specificity and sensitivity. Being indistinguishable, some V segments were excluded, TRBV6-2 and TRBV6-3 among them. Analysis was carried out at a later point, and it linked a missense DCLRE1C variant to TCR beta V- and J-gene trimming.

It was with 60 Vbeta and 13 Jbeta primers that the PCR ran. This table comes from immunoSEQ multiplex PCR, and its TCRdb copy is limited to in-frame clones, with some not included. The repertoire includes fewer than 250,000 clones, more than 65% of them detected once, and 1.5% to 2% sits in the top ten. Comments on this clone: Its antigen remains unknown.

CDR3 length equals 16 residues. CDR1 MNHEY and CDR2 SMNVEV come from the germline V gene (reference sequence). V lost 5 bases and J lost 2; bases outside the gene matches: 7. The sequencing input was PBMCs. The V and J genes are TRBV27 and TRBJ2-4; 9 bases are a match to TRBD2. This TCR was recovered from a woman aged 25-40 years in good health and CMV-seronegative. The CDR3 protein is CASSTAAGGSKNIQYF. CDR3 in DNA: TGTGCCAGCAGTACTGCAGCGGGAGGCTCCAAAAACATTCAGTACTTC.